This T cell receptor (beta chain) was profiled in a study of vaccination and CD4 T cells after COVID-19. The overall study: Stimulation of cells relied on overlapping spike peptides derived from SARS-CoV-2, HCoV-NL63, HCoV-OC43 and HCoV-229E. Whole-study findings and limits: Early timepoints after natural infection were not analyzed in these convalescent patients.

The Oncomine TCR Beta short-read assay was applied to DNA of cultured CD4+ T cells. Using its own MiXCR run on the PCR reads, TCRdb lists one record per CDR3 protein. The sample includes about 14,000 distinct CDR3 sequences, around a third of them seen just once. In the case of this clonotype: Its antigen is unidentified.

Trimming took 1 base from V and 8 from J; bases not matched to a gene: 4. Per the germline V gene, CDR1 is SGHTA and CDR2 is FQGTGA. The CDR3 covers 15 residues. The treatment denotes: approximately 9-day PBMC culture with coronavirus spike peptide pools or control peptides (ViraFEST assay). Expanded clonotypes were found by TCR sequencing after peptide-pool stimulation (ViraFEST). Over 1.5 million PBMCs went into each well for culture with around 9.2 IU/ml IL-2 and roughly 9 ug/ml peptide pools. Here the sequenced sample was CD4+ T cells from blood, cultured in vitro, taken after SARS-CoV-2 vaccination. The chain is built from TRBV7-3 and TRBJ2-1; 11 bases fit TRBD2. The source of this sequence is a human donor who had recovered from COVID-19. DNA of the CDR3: TGTGCCAGCAGCTTAAGTGGGACTAGCGGCGATGAGCAGTTCTTC. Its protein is CASSLSGTSGDEQFF. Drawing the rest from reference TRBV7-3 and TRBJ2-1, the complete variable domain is GAGVSQTPSNKVTEKGKYVELRCDPISGHTALYWYRQSLGQGPEFLIYFQGTGAADDSGLPNDRFFAVRPEGSVSTLKIQRTERGDSAVYLCASSLSGTSGDEQFFGPGTRLTVL.